The text below deals with one T cell receptor beta chain. The sample is drawn from a study of blood T cells in healthy people across ages. Germline assignment: CDR1 SGHRS and CDR2 YFSETQ. V was clipped by 0 bases and J by 8 bases, with 14 bases between them. The CDR3 is 14 residues long. A sample-barcoded 5' primer and a J-beta primer mix were used in a second PCR of roughly 6 to 12 cycles. CDR3-containing paired-end reads numbering at least 2.5 million came from each sample. TCRdb reanalysed the 5' RACE reads using MiXCR and keeps one entry per CDR3 protein. The data show approximately 800,000 distinct CDR3 sequences, 20% to 30% seen once. These same records also appear under a second study, on T cells of mothers and their children. That paper states: For each mother, over 9.5 million TCR beta CDR3 reads were obtained, and for each child, 2.5 million to 3 million.

Sequences were obtained from blood. The sequence came from a boy younger than 18 in good health. The genes are TRBV5-1 and TRBJ1-2; tentatively, D is TRBD1 (5 bases). The CDR3 region is CASSLGDSDMGYTF. The CDR3 coding sequence is TGCGCCAGCAGCTTGGGGGACTCCGATATGGGCTACACCTTC. Full variable domain (outside the CDR3, taken from reference TRBV5-1 and TRBJ1-2): KAGVTQTPRYLIKTRGQQVTLSCSPISGHRSVSWYQQTPGQGLQFLFEYFSETQRNKGNFPGRFSGRQFSNSRSEMNVSTLELGDSALYLCASSLGDSDMGYTFGSGTRLTVV.